Shown below are 27 T cell receptor beta chains from a single sample sequenced in a study of blood T cell repertoires in COVID-19 (dated by TCRdb to 2020 to 2021). Libraries came from the immunoSEQ multiplex PCR assay. The source is immuneACCESS, and TCRdb retained only in-frame sequences with V and J called. Part of the clones is not carried over; for the studies checked, unresolved V genes explain less than half of this, and the remainder is unexplained. This sample comprises about 55,000 clones, approximately 85% of them detected only once. Jointly, the top ten make up roughly 15% of the sample. Sequences were obtained from peripheral blood. The receptors here all came from a human donor in a cohort sampled during active COVID-19.

This sequence joins TRBV5-8 and TRBJ2-4, with D unresolved. Between the trimmed V and J ends, which lost 3 bases and 8 bases, there was a span of 9 bases. The V gene's germline CDR1 is SGHTS and CDR2 YDEGEE. This CDR3 comprises 12 residues. The CDR3 region has the DNA TGTGCCAGCAGCTCTAGGTTAGACATTCAGTACTTC. Residues: CASSSRLDIQYF.

The DNA for the CDR3 is TGTGCCAGCAGCTTGGGTAGCCAGGGGCGGGCGGACACTGAAGCTTTCTTT. Its protein is CASSLGSQGRADTEAFF. The chain employs TRBV5-4 and TRBJ1-1; possible D gene TRBD1, 6 bases. V lost 0 bases to trimming and J lost 3 bases, with 18 bases between them. CDR1 is SGHNT, CDR2 YYREEE, per germline (reference sequence). The CDR3 consists of 17 residues.

The sample holds one count of this clone. The V call is TRBV24-1, the J call TRBJ2-1; no definite D call. The germline gives CDR1 KGHDR, CDR2 SFDVKD. The V and J ends lost 6 bases and 8 bases respectively, with 7 bases between them. The CDR3 spans 11 residues. The CDR3 nucleotides are TGTGCCACCAGTTCTAGTGATGAGCAGTTCTTC. Its translation: CATSSSDEQFF.

The J gene is TRBJ1-2, the V gene TRBV27; the D gene is possibly TRBD1 (5 bases). The CDR3 runs to 14 residues. V gave up 10 bases and J gave up 3 bases, with 18 bases separating them. Germline V gives CDR1 MNHEY, CDR2 SMNVEV (reference sequence). The chain's CDR3 is CATSAGVFDYGYTF. The CDR3, as DNA: TGTGCCACCTCCGCGGGGGTTTTCGACTATGGCTACACCTTC.

This chain joins TRBV5-4 and TRBJ1-3; D gene uncertain. Germline assignment: CDR1 SGHNT and CDR2 YYREEE (reference sequence). The CDR3 has 15 residues. V was pared by 0 bases and J by 6 bases, with 13 bases between. CDR3 protein: CASSLDPGVENTIYF. CDR3 bases: TGTGCCAGCAGCTTGGATCCGGGTGTAGAAAACACCATATATTTT.

The chain links TRBV6-5 to TRBJ1-2; no reliable D call. Germline loops: CDR1 MNHEY, CDR2 SVGAGI. The V end lost 0 bases, the J end lost 3 bases, and 5 bases lay between the germline ends. The CDR3 has 13 residues. CDR3 protein: CASSYSGYYGYTF. The CDR3 bases are TGTGCCAGCAGTTACTCGGGCTACTATGGCTACACCTTC.

The J gene is TRBJ2-3, the V gene TRBV3-1 (or the pseudogene TRBV3-2); 15 positions match TRBD2. The germline CDR1 and CDR2 sequences are LGHDT and YNNKEL (reference sequence). The J segment lost 4 bases and the V segment lost 3 bases, leaving 2 bases of the junction unmatched. This CDR3 region has 16 residues. Here the CDR3 DNA reads TGTGCCAGCAGCCACCGGACTAGCGGGAGGGCAGATACGCAGTATTTT. It codes for CASSHRTSGRADTQYF.

V gene TRBV11-2 combines with J gene TRBJ1-1, with 10 positions matching TRBD1. The CDR3 extends over 14 amino acids. V lost 5 bases and J lost 6; bases outside the gene matches: 6. From germline, CDR1 is SGHAT and CDR2 FQNNGV. This CDR3 is CASSVTGTGAEAFF. For the CDR3, the DNA is TGTGCCAGCAGCGTAACCGGGACAGGGGCTGAAGCTTTCTTT.

This clone was counted only a few times. J is TRBJ1-2 and V is TRBV6-6, with D unclear. Trimming shortened V by 2 bases and J by 3 bases, and 4 bases separated the two germline ends. Germline V gives CDR1 MNHNY, CDR2 SVGAGI (reference sequence). This CDR3 spans 12 amino acids. The CDR3 is CASSYTDYGYTF. In DNA, the CDR3 is TGTGCCAGCAGTTACACAGACTATGGCTACACCTTC.

The chain carries TRBV7-9 and TRBJ1-2; no clear D. Trimming shortened V by 5 bases and J by 1 base, and 8 bases separated the two germline ends. CDR3 length equals 13 residues. The V gene's germline CDR1 is SEHNR and CDR2 FQNEAQ (reference sequence). The CDR3 region has the DNA TGTGCCAGCAGCGCCACAGTTAACTATGGCTACACCTTC. It yields the protein CASSATVNYGYTF.

This chain uses TRBV19 with TRBJ1-2; 9 bases fit TRBD1. Losses at the gene ends were 10 bases for V and 2 bases for J; bases not matched to a gene: 8. Germline CDR1 LNHDA, CDR2 SQIVND (reference sequence). The CDR3 runs 14 residues. CDR3 sequence: CATSTGTGNYGYTF. The CDR3 nucleotides read TGTGCCACCTCAACCGGGACAGGGAACTATGGCTACACCTTC.

The chain couples TRBV5-5 to TRBJ1-2; D is possibly TRBD1 (6 bases). V was trimmed by 2 bases and J by 4 bases, leaving 9 bases between them. The length of the CDR3 is 13 residues. Germline CDR1 reads SGHKS; CDR2 reads YYEKEE (reference sequence). The CDR3 nucleotides are TGTGCCAGCAGCTTCATGGGGGCCTATGGCTACACCTTC. It yields the protein CASSFMGAYGYTF.

V usage is TRBV30 and J usage is TRBJ1-4; TRBD1 matches 7 bases. The germline CDR1 and CDR2 sequences are GTSNPN and SVGIG (reference sequence). CDR3 length equals 17 residues. The V gene end was trimmed by 4 bases and the J gene end by 8 bases; junction bases not matched to a gene: 19. In DNA form, the CDR3 reads TGTGCCTGGAAACCCGGGACAGCCCTTGATTCGGGCGAAAAACTGTTTTTT. This encodes CAWKPGTALDSGEKLFF.

The sample holds one count of this clone. This chain connects TRBV7-2 to TRBJ1-1; tentative D call: TRBD1 (5 bases). Deletions cut 4 bases from V and 6 bases from J, with 12 bases between. There are 13 residues in the CDR3. CDR1 is SGHTA and CDR2 is FQGNSA in the germline V gene. The CDR3 protein is CASSYSRVPEAFF. The CDR3 region has the DNA TGTGCCAGCAGCTATTCCAGGGTACCTGAAGCTTTCTTT.

V usage is TRBV18 and J usage is TRBJ2-7; the match to TRBD1 covers 7 bases. J was trimmed by 5 bases and V by 3 bases; bases with no gene match: 1. The CDR3 has 12 amino acids. CDR1 is KGHSH and CDR2 is LQKENI in the germline V gene. CDR3 DNA sequence: TGTGCCAGCTCACCTGACAGGGACGAGCAGTACTTC. This sequence encodes CASSPDRDEQYF.

As concerns this clone: One junction end does not reproduce the germline sequence, and a read error may be involved. The genes are TRBV2 and TRBJ1-1; 9 bases match TRBD1. Germline V CDR1 and CDR2: SNHLY, FYNNEI. This CDR3 contains 14 residues. In nucleotides, the CDR3 is TGTGCCAGCAGTGACACCCGGGACAGGGCCCAACACGCGTTT. This translates into CASSDTRDRAQHAF.

This chain connects TRBV30 to TRBJ2-2, with D unresolved. The CDR3 contains 15 residues. Germline CDR1 GTSNPN, CDR2 SVGIG (reference sequence). With 2 bases removed from V and 0 bases from J, the gap between germline ends came to 10 bases. This CDR3 reads CAWSPAGTNTGELFF. The DNA of the CDR3 is TGTGCCTGGAGTCCGGCAGGAACGAACACCGGGGAGCTGTTTTTT.

The V gene is TRBV18, the J gene TRBJ2-1; tentatively, D is TRBD2 (5 bases). The V and J ends lost 3 bases and 10 bases respectively, with 10 bases between them. Per germline, CDR1 KGHSH and CDR2 LQKENI. The CDR3 runs 12 residues. The CDR3 here is CASSPSADEQFF. In nucleotides, the CDR3 is TGTGCCAGCTCACCTAGCGCGGACGAGCAGTTCTTC.

The chain uses TRBV7-9 and TRBJ2-7; TRBD2 might be the D (5 bases). V was cut by 3 bases and J by 2 bases, with 8 bases left in between. There are 13 residues in the CDR3. In germline, CDR1 is SEHNR, CDR2 FQNEAQ (reference sequence). As DNA, the CDR3 is TGTGCCAGCAGCTTGGCGGGTACCTACGAGCAGTACTTC. Translation gives CASSLAGTYEQYF. Supplemented by reference TRBV7-9 and TRBJ2-7, the full variable domain reads DTGVSQNPRHKITKRGQNVTFRCDPISEHNRLYWYRQTLGQGPEFLTYFQNEAQLEKSRLLSDRFSAERPKGSFSTLEIQRTEQGDSAMYLCASSLAGTYEQYFGPGTRLTVT.

The CDR3 reads CASRPDRDGGYTF. The CDR3 nucleotides are TGTGCCAGCAGGCCGGACAGAGATGGTGGCTACACCTTC. The V gene is TRBV6-5, the J gene TRBJ1-2, with D perhaps matching TRBD1 (6 bases). The CDR3 loop spans 13 amino acids. In germline, CDR1 is MNHEY, CDR2 SVGAGI. The V end lost 6 bases, the J end lost 7 bases, and 15 bases lay between the germline ends.

The chain carries TRBV5-1 and TRBJ1-4, with a weak D call TRBD1 (6 bases). Germline values: CDR1 SGHRS, CDR2 YFSETQ. V lost 1 base and J 8 bases, leaving 15 bases between the germline ends. The CDR3 is made up of 15 amino acids. CDR3 in amino acids: CASSLSSRGGEKLFF. CDR3 coding DNA: TGCGCCAGCAGCTTGTCAAGCAGGGGTGGAGAAAAACTGTTTTTT.

V usage is TRBV5-1 and J usage is TRBJ2-2; 9 nucleotides match TRBD1. This CDR3 has 14 amino acids. Germline lookup yields CDR1 SGHRS and CDR2 YFSETQ. The V segment lost 4 bases and the J segment 4 bases; nucleotides outside the gene matches: 2. This chain's CDR3 is CASSGQGTTGELFF. Written as DNA, the CDR3 is TGCGCCAGCAGCGGACAGGGGACCACCGGGGAGCTGTTTTTT.

V gene TRBV7-2 combines with J gene TRBJ2-7, with a weak D call TRBD2 (6 bases). The CDR3 sequence is 14 residues long. Germline CDR1 SGHTA, CDR2 FQGNSA. V shed 6 bases and J shed 0 bases, with 12 bases lying between them. In nucleotides, the CDR3 is TGTGCCAGCAGTCCCGGACTACACTCCTACGAGCAGTACTTC. It yields the protein CASSPGLHSYEQYF.

The genes are TRBV3-1 (or the pseudogene TRBV3-2) and TRBJ1-1, with a possible D match to TRBD1 (6 bases). The CDR3 is made up of 15 amino acids. Germline V CDR1 and CDR2: LGHDT, YNNKEL (reference sequence). The V end lost 0 bases, the J end lost 5 bases, and 13 bases lay between the germline ends. CDR3 amino acids: CASSQDLQGWTEAFF. The CDR3 region has the DNA TGTGCCAGCAGCCAAGATCTACAGGGATGGACTGAAGCTTTCTTT.

A few counts support this clone. The V gene is TRBV18, the J gene TRBJ2-1; possibly TRBD1 for D (6 bases). The CDR3 spans 14 residues. Trimming took 3 bases from V and 8 from J, leaving 14 bases between them. Germline CDR1 reads KGHSH; CDR2 reads LQKENI. The DNA for the CDR3 is TGTGCCAGCTCACCGATGGGGGCCGTCGATGAGCAGTTCTTC. As protein: CASSPMGAVDEQFF.

This clone came up once. The chain couples TRBV6-2 or TRBV6-3 to TRBJ2-2; TRBD1 might be the D (5 bases). There are 15 residues in the CDR3. The germline V and J ends were trimmed by 6 bases and 6 bases, with 17 bases remaining between them. Germline values: CDR1 MNHEY, CDR2 SVGEGT. The CDR3 region is CASSLPRAGAGELFF. CDR3 DNA sequence: TGTGCCAGCAGCCTACCCAGGGCTGGGGCCGGGGAGCTGTTTTTT.

V gene TRBV15 combines with J gene TRBJ1-2, with 7 bases aligning to TRBD1. With V trimmed by 5 bases and J by 4 bases, 7 bases remained unmatched. Germline lookup yields CDR1 LNHNV and CDR2 YYDKDF (reference sequence). This CDR3 contains 14 residues. Written as DNA, the CDR3 is TGTGCCACCAGCGCTCGGGACAGCACCTATGGCTACACCTTC. Protein product: CATSARDSTYGYTF.